This is a list of T cell receptor beta chains from one sample in a study of shared clonotypes between healthy human individuals. Some clones are missing from TCRdb's copy, which holds only in-frame ones; the method was immunoSEQ multiplex PCR. The table shows about 680,000 clones, with roughly 94% occurring only once. Sequencing was carried out using naive CD8+ T cells sorted from blood. Source of these receptors: a man aged 30 to 39 in good health. The CDR3 runs from the conserved cysteine through the conserved F or W. A D gene is named only where the DNA matches it firmly.

>TRBJ2-2|-|TRBV27|14
CATSDSANTGELFF
TGTGCCACCTCGGACAGCGCGAACACCGGGGAGCTGTTTTTT
>TRBJ2-5|TRBD1|TRBV9|14
CASSSGQSQETQYF
TGTGCCAGCAGCTCGGGACAGTCTCAAGAGACCCAGTACTTC
>TRBJ2-1|TRBD2|TRBV29-1|19
CSVDPRLAGGPTSYNEQFF
TGCAGCGTCGACCCTCGACTAGCGGGAGGCCCAACCTCCTACAATGAGCAGTTCTTC
>TRBJ2-6|-|TRBV7-9|15
CASSQQIPGANVLTF
TGTGCCAGCAGCCAGCAAATACCTGGGGCCAACGTCCTGACTTTC
>TRBJ2-3|-|TRBV15|14
CATESPGRTDTQYF
TGTGCCACCGAAAGTCCAGGGCGGACAGATACGCAGTATTTT
>TRBJ2-1|TRBD2|TRBV10-3|14
CAINGRDVDNEQFF
TGTGCCATCAACGGGAGGGATGTGGACAATGAGCAGTTCTTC
>TRBJ2-1|-|TRBV6-6|14
CASKGPQEPNEQFF
TGTGCCAGCAAGGGACCGCAAGAACCTAATGAGCAGTTCTTC
>TRBJ2-4|TRBD2|TRBV5-1|15
CASSPGLAGENIQYF
TGCGCCAGCAGTCCTGGACTAGCGGGTGAAAACATTCAGTACTTC
>TRBJ2-7|-|TRBV10-1|16
CAKYMPLRQVPYEQYF
TGCGCCAAATATATGCCCCTCAGACAGGTGCCCTACGAGCAGTACTTC
>TRBJ2-5|TRBD1|TRBV27|15
CASSSSQGGDETQYF
TGTGCCAGCAGTTCCTCACAGGGGGGAGATGAGACCCAGTACTTC